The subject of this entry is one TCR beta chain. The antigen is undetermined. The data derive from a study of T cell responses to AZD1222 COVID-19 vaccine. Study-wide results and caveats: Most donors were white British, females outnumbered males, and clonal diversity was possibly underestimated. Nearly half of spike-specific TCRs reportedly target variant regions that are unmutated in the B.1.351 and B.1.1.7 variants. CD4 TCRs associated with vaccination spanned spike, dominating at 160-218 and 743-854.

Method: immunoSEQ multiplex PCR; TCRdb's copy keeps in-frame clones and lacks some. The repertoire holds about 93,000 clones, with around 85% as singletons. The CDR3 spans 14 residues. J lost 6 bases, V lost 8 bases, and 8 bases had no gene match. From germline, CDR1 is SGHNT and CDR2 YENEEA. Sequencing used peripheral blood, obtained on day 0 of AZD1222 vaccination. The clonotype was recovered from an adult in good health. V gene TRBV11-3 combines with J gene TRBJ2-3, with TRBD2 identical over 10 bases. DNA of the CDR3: TGTGCCAGCTCCCTAGCGGGGGTTGAGGATACGCAGTATTTT. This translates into CASSLAGVEDTQYF.